This TCR beta chain was captured in a study of regulatory T cells in long-lasting Graves disease. Study-wide findings and caveats: Graves' patients with persistent disease showed TCR diversity lower than patients newly diagnosed.

TCR beta libraries were built with iRepertoire HTBI primers and Arm-PCR of CDR3 regions. Methods used by the authors: Samples jointly harbored roughly 60 TRBV and about 15 TRBJ segments. One entry per CDR3 protein results from TCRdb running MiXCR on the multiplex PCR reads. These V and J calls originate from TCRdb's pipeline instead of the authors' own analysis. The sample includes 400,000 to 500,000 distinct CDR3 sequences, approximately 14% of them seen just once. The time point was: newly diagnosed GD, antithyroid drugs for less than 3 months. The authors made the TCR library using RNA they extracted from PBMCs. Germline CDR1 and CDR2: SGHRS and YFSETQ. The CDR3 extends over 17 amino acids. J gave up 2 bases and V 3 bases, and 9 bases lay outside the gene matches. With respect to this clonotype: Its target is not known.

These sequences were also reported in another study, on T cells in Graves' hyperthyroidism and ophthalmopathy.

The clonotype comes from a woman aged 50 to 60 with Graves disease. The input for sequencing was peripheral blood mononuclear cells (PBMCs), taken at new diagnosis, from a patient treated with antithyroid drugs. The chain uses TRBV5-1 and TRBJ2-7; 12 nucleotides align to TRBD2. This CDR3 reads CASSYQTTSGGTYEQYF. In DNA form, the CDR3 reads TGCGCCAGCAGCTACCAAACGACTAGCGGGGGAACCTACGAGCAGTACTTC.